This TCR beta chain was found in a study of blood T cell repertoires in COVID-19. The germline gives CDR1 SNHLY, CDR2 FYNNEI. The CDR3 runs 12 residues. With 2 bases removed from V and 7 bases from J, the gap between germline ends came to 8 bases. Followed over time, Seattle patients had been enrolled while infection was active. TCRdb's table, derived via immunoSEQ multiplex PCR, lists solely in-frame clones and lacks some. The sample shows fewer than 650,000 clones, roughly 91% of them seen only once. This sequence originates from a woman aged 45 to 65 with COVID-19, enrolled during active disease. Sequencing was done on a sample of peripheral blood. The chain uses TRBV2 and TRBJ1-1; D is perhaps TRBD1 (5 bases). The CDR3 here is CASSEWRGEAFF. The CDR3 DNA follows: TGTGCCAGCAGTGAATGGAGGGGTGAAGCTTTCTTT.